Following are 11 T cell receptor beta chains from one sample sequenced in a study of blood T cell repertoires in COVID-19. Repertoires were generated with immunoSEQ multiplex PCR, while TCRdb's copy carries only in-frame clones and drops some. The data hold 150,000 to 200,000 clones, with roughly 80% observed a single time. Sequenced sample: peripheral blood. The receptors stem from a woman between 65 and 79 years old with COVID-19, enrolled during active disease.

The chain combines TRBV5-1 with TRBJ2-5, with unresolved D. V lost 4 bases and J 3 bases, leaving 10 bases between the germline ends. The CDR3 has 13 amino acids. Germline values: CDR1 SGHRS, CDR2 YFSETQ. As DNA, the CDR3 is TGCGCCAGCAGCGCAGTATTTAAAGAGACCCAGTACTTC. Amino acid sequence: CASSAVFKETQYF.

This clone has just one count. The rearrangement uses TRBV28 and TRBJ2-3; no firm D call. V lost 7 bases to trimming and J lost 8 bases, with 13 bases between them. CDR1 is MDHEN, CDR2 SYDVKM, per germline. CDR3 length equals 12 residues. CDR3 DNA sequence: TGTGCCAGCATCGATAGCCCTGGTACGCAGTATTTT. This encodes CASIDSPGTQYF. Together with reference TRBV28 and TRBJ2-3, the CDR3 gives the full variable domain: DVKVTQSSRYLVKRTGEKVFLECVQDMDHENMFWYRQDPGLGLRLIYFSYDVKMKEKGDIPEGYSVSREKKERFSLILESASTNQTSMYLCASIDSPGTQYFGPGTRLTVL.

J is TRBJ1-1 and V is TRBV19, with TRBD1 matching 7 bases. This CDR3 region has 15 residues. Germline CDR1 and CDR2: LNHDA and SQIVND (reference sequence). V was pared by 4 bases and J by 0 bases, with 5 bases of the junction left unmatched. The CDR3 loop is CASSRPGQMNTEAFF. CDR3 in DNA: TGTGCCAGTAGTAGACCGGGACAGATGAACACTGAAGCTTTCTTT.

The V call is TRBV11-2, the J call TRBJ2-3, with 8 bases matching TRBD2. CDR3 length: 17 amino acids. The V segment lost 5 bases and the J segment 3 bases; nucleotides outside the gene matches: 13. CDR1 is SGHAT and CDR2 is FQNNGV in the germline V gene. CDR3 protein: CASSPTSPGLGTDTQYF. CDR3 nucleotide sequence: TGTGCCAGCAGCCCCACGTCCCCGGGACTAGGTACAGATACGCAGTATTTT.

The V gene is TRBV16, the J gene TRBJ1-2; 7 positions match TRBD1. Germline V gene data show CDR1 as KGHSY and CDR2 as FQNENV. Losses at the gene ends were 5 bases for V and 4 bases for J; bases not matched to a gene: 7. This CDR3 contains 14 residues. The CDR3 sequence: CASSSGQVGYGYTF. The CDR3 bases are TGTGCCAGCAGCTCCGGACAGGTCGGCTATGGCTACACCTTC. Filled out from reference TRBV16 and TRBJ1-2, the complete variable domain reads GEEVAQTPKHLVRGEGQKAKLYCAPIKGHSYVFWYQQVLKNEFKFLISFQNENVFDETGMPKERFSAKCLPNSPCSLEIQATKLEDSAVYFCASSSGQVGYGYTFGSGTRLTVV.

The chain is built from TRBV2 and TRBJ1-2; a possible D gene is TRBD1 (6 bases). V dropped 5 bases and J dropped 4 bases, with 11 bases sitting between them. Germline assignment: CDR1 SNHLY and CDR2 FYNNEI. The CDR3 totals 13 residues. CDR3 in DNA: TGTGCCAGCAGTAATGGACAGCTCTATGGCTACACCTTC. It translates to CASSNGQLYGYTF.

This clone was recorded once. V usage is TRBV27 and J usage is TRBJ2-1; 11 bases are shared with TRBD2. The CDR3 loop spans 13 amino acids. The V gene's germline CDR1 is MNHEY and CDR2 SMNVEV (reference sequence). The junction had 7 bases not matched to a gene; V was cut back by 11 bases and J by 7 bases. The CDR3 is CACRLAGTNEQFF. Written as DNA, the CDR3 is TGTGCCTGCCGACTAGCGGGGACGAATGAGCAGTTCTTC.

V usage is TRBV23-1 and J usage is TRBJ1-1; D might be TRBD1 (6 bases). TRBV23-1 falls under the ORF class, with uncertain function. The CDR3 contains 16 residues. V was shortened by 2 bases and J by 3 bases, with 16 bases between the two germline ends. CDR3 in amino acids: CASSQPIGGADTEAFF. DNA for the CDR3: TGCGCCAGCAGTCAACCAATCGGGGGGGCGGACACTGAAGCTTTCTTT.

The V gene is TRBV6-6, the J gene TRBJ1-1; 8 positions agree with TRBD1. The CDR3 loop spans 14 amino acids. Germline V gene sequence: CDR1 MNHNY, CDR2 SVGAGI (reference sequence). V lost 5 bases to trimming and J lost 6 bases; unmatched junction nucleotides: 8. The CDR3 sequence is CASSNRGSEAEAFF. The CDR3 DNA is TGTGCCAGCAGTAACAGGGGGAGTGAGGCTGAAGCTTTCTTT.

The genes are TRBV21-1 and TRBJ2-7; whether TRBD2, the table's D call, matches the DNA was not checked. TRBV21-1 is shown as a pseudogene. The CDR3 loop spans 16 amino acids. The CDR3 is CASSKDPPGGPHEQYF. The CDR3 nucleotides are TGTGCCAGCAGCAAAGATCCCCCGGGAGGGCCACACGAGCAGTACTTC.

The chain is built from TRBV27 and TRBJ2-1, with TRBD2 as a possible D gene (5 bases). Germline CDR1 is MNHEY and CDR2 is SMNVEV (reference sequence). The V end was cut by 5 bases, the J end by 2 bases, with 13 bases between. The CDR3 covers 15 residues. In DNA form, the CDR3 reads TGTGCCAGCAGTCCGCAGCGGTTTGCCTACAATGAGCAGTTCTTC. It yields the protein CASSPQRFAYNEQFF.